A single sample gave rise to the 21 T cell receptor beta chains below, sequenced in a study of metastatic and nonmetastatic thyroid tumors. Not a single patient had been given any form of treatment at any point before undergoing thyroid surgery. TCRdb re-clonotyped the PCR reads through MiXCR. The profile shows 39,000 or so clones, approximately 20% of them singletons. Sequencing used blood. These receptors were obtained from a female donor with papillary thyroid cancer or a benign thyroid nodule (not recorded which). Some clones in this sample may be carry-over from other donors' samples.

In its sample, this clone was seen once. The V and J genes are TRBV30 and TRBJ2-7, with 7 bases that match TRBD1. Germline values: CDR1 GTSNPN, CDR2 SVGIG (reference sequence). Losses at the gene ends were 4 bases for V and 3 bases for J; bases not matched to a gene: 12. The CDR3 contains 15 residues. The CDR3 bases are TGTGCCTGGACAAAAGGGGGCTCCATCTGCTACGAGCAGTACTTC. This gives the protein CAWTKGGSICYEQYF.

Concerning this clone itself: A much larger clonotype is one base distant, so this may be a read error. Other DNA sequences in the same sample also yield this CDR3. The chain recombines TRBV15 with TRBJ2-3, with TRBD1 identical over 7 bases. The CDR3 runs 17 residues. V was pared by 6 bases and J by 0 bases, with 12 bases of the junction left unmatched. Germline V gives CDR1 LNHNV, CDR2 YYDKDF (reference sequence). CDR3 in DNA: TGTGCCACCAGACCACTTCGACAGGACAGGAGCACAGATACGCAGTATTTT. It translates to CATRPLRQDRSTDTQYF.

The chain employs TRBV20-1 and TRBJ2-7, with 10 bases lining up with TRBD2. V was clipped by 6 bases and J by 3 bases; unmatched bases: 17. The CDR3 contains 17 residues. Germline V gene lookup returns CDR1 DFQATT and CDR2 SNEGSKA (reference sequence). DNA for the CDR3: TGCAGTGCCAACCCCGGGACTAGCGCGATAGACGTCTACGAGCAGTACTTC. This translates into CSANPGTSAIDVYEQYF.

This clone was observed at least ten times. This chain joins TRBV6-2 or TRBV6-3 and TRBJ2-4, with 10 bases that match TRBD1. The CDR3 contains 15 residues. After removal of 6 bases from V and 4 bases from J, the junction contained 6 bases not matched to a gene. Germline loops: CDR1 MNHEY, CDR2 SVGEGT. CDR3 in DNA: TGTGCCAGCAGAGTACCGGGACAGGGGAAAAACATTCAGTACTTC. It specifies CASRVPGQGKNIQYF.

In its sample, this clone was seen many times. The chain carries TRBV28 and TRBJ2-5, with a possible D match to TRBD2 (5 bases). This CDR3 contains 15 residues. Germline loops: CDR1 MDHEN, CDR2 SYDVKM. V lost 8 bases, J lost 0 bases, and 16 bases lay in between. The chain's CDR3 is CASGVAMDYQETQYF. Here the CDR3 DNA reads TGTGCCAGCGGGGTAGCGATGGACTACCAAGAGACCCAGTACTTC.

This clone was observed many times. V usage is TRBV5-5 and J usage is TRBJ2-7; 8 bases align to TRBD2. Trimming at V came to 0 bases and at J to 4 bases, leaving 3 bases not matched to a gene. The CDR3 covers 14 residues. From germline, CDR1 is SGHKS and CDR2 YYEKEE (reference sequence). CDR3 loop: CASSLDGTRYEQYF. For the CDR3, the DNA is TGTGCCAGCAGCTTGGATGGGACTAGATACGAGCAGTACTTC.

This clone was counted between two and nine times. The rearrangement uses TRBV10-3 and TRBJ2-3; D is perhaps TRBD1 (6 bases). Germline loops: CDR1 ENHRY, CDR2 SYGVKD. V was trimmed by 6 bases and J by 3 bases, leaving 13 bases between them. The CDR3 extends over 14 amino acids. In nucleotides, the CDR3 is TGTGCCATCAGGCAGGGGTTAAGTACAGATACGCAGTATTTT. Encoded protein: CAIRQGLSTDTQYF.

V and J are TRBV27 and TRBJ1-4, with D unresolved. CDR1 is MNHEY and CDR2 is SMNVEV in the germline V gene (reference sequence). The CDR3 runs to 14 residues. With 4 bases removed from V and 10 bases from J, the gap between germline ends came to 16 bases. The CDR3 nucleotides read TGTGCCAGCAGTTCCACTGGATCCGTTGGAAAACTGTTTTTT. This gives the protein CASSSTGSVGKLFF.

This clone was detected ten times or more. This chain links TRBV7-2 with TRBJ2-7; possible D gene TRBD2, 7 bases. The CDR3 loop spans 14 amino acids. The germline V gene has CDR1 SGHTA and CDR2 FQGNSA. Trimming shortened V by 3 bases and J by 3 bases, and 12 bases separated the two germline ends. The CDR3 sequence: CASSLGGTLYEQYF. The CDR3 DNA reads TGTGCCAGCAGCTTGGGAGGGACACTCTACGAGCAGTACTTC.

Only a few counts were recorded for this clone. This chain connects TRBV6-4 to TRBJ1-5, with D possibly TRBD1 on 6 matching bases. Germline V lookup: CDR1 MRHNA, CDR2 SNTAGT. Trimming left V 3 bases short and J 2 bases short, with 14 bases between. This CDR3 has 16 residues. The CDR3 bases are TGTGCCAGCAGTGAAGAGTGGGCAGGGGGCAATCAGCCCCAGCATTTT. Protein sequence: CASSEEWAGGNQPQHF.

This clone has just a few counts. This could be a read error, since a much larger clone is one nucleotide away. V is TRBV10-1 and J is TRBJ2-3; D gene ambiguous. There are 12 residues in the CDR3. Germline V gives CDR1 WNHNN, CDR2 SYGVQD (reference sequence). The CDR3 reads CTTNGHTDTQYF. CDR3 DNA: TGCACTACCAACGGCCACACAGATACGCAGTATTTT.

This clone was seen a handful of times. This chain links TRBV6-2 or TRBV6-3 with TRBJ2-7; D unclear. CDR3 length: 13 residues. V was clipped by 8 bases and J by 5 bases, with 16 bases between them. Per germline, CDR1 MNHEY and CDR2 SVGEGT. CDR3 amino acids: CASGIKGADEQYF. CDR3 bases: TGTGCCAGCGGCATTAAAGGCGCAGACGAGCAGTACTTC.

With regard to this clone: Given a much more abundant clone one base away, this may be a read error. Other nucleotide sequences in the sample specify the same CDR3. In DNA, the CDR3 is TGTGCCAGCTCACCCTGGCTGAACACTGAGGCTTTCTTT. Translating gives CASSPWLNTEAFF. This chain connects TRBV18 to TRBJ1-1, with D unclear. Germline CDR1 reads KGHSH; CDR2 reads LQKENI. The CDR3 is 13 residues long.

This clone was seen a handful of times. The V gene is TRBV15, the J gene TRBJ2-7; D gene ambiguous. This CDR3 region has 13 residues. Per the germline V gene, CDR1 is LNHNV and CDR2 is YYDKDF (reference sequence). Trimming stripped 0 bases from V and 6 bases from J, with 9 bases between. The CDR3 sequence is CATSRDLGSEQYF. The DNA for the CDR3 is TGTGCCACCAGCAGAGATCTAGGGTCCGAGCAGTACTTC.

The chain carries TRBV7-6 and TRBJ2-3; no clear D gene. V shed 5 bases and J shed 0 bases, with 12 bases lying between them. CDR1 is SGHVS and CDR2 is FNYEAQ in the germline V gene. The CDR3 has 15 amino acids. CDR3 sequence: CASSLIAASTDTQYF. As DNA, the CDR3 is TGTGCCAGCAGCCTGATAGCTGCTAGCACAGATACGCAGTATTTT.

This chain connects TRBV30 to TRBJ2-1; 9 bases map to TRBD2. The V gene end was trimmed by 2 bases and the J gene end by 8 bases; junction bases not matched to a gene: 10. CDR1 and CDR2 (germline): GTSNPN, SVGIG (reference sequence). The CDR3 runs to 15 residues. CDR3 sequence (DNA): TGTGCCTGGAGTACGATGGCGGGGGGGCCCGATGAGCAGTTCTTC. This translates into CAWSTMAGGPDEQFF. Supplemented by reference TRBV30 and TRBJ2-1, the full variable domain reads SQTIHQWPATLVQPVGSPLSLECTVEGTSNPNLYWYRQAAGRGLQLLFYSVGIGQISSEVPQNLSASRPQDRQFILSSKKLLLSDSGFYLCAWSTMAGGPDEQFFGPGTRLTVL.

This chain joins TRBV6-1 and TRBJ2-1; D perhaps matches TRBD2 (5 bases). The CDR3 totals 16 residues. CDR1 and CDR2 (germline): MNHNS, SASEGT. The V and J ends lost 6 bases and 6 bases respectively, with 21 bases between them. The CDR3 here is CASSLIGEGETNEQFF. Here the CDR3 DNA reads TGTGCCAGCAGCCTAATAGGAGAGGGAGAGACCAATGAGCAGTTCTTC.

The chain employs TRBV6-2 or TRBV6-3 and TRBJ2-7; 7 bases map to TRBD2. The CDR3 totals 18 residues. Germline V gene lookup returns CDR1 MNHEY and CDR2 SVGEGT. V lost 6 bases and J lost 3; bases outside the gene matches: 20. This CDR3 is CASRTVTSYGRSYYEQYF. The CDR3 DNA sequence: TGTGCCAGCAGGACCGTGACTAGCTACGGTAGGTCTTACTACGAGCAGTACTTC.

Points on this clone: One junction end does not reproduce the germline sequence, and a read error may be involved. The rearrangement links TRBV5-1 to TRBJ2-7; D remains unclear. The CDR3 contains 16 residues. Germline values: CDR1 SGHRS, CDR2 YFSETQ. The CDR3 DNA reads TGCGCCAGCAGCTTGAAGGTGGGCGAGAGCTCCTACGAGCAGCACTTC. It codes for CASSLKVGESSYEQHF.

In its sample, this clone was seen many times. This chain connects TRBV5-1 to TRBJ2-5; D is perhaps TRBD1 or TRBD2 (5 bases each). Germline V gene lookup returns CDR1 SGHRS and CDR2 YFSETQ. V lost 1 base and J lost 1, with 14 bases in between. The CDR3 is 16 residues long. Here the CDR3 reads CASSLSAGGFQETQYF. CDR3 in DNA: TGCGCCAGCAGCTTGTCAGCTGGGGGTTTCCAAGAGACCCAGTACTTC.

This clone was detected many times. The chain uses TRBV4-1 and TRBJ2-3; no clear D gene. V lost 1 base and J lost 0, with 11 bases in between. This CDR3 is built from 16 residues. Germline V gene lookup returns CDR1 MGHRA and CDR2 YSYEKL. This chain's CDR3 is CASSQVWIDSTDTQYF. DNA for the CDR3: TGCGCCAGCAGCCAAGTATGGATCGACAGCACAGATACGCAGTATTTT.